This TCR beta chain was captured in a study of early T cells in non-severe SARS-CoV-2 infection. One entry per CDR3 protein results from TCRdb running MiXCR on the 5' RACE reads. The table includes more than 65,000 distinct CDR3 sequences, approximately 12% detected once. Study-wide findings and caveats: Reliance on VDJdb matching favored anti-spike CD8 responses; private and CD4 specificities were missed.

There are many counts of this clonotype. Its target is not known. The CDR3 contains 15 residues. Germline lookup yields CDR1 SGHDT and CDR2 YYEEEE. The trim removed 0 bases at V and 7 bases at J, leaving 10 bases unmatched. The TCR was taken from an adult who was a healthcare worker with PCR-confirmed SARS-CoV-2 infection or an uninfected control (not recorded which). The chain combines TRBV5-6 with TRBJ2-7; TRBD1 aligns across 7 bases. The sequenced sample consisted of whole blood. CDR3 region: CASSLADRFVFEQYF. The DNA of the CDR3 is TGTGCCAGCAGCTTGGCGGACAGGTTTGTTTTTGAGCAGTACTTC.